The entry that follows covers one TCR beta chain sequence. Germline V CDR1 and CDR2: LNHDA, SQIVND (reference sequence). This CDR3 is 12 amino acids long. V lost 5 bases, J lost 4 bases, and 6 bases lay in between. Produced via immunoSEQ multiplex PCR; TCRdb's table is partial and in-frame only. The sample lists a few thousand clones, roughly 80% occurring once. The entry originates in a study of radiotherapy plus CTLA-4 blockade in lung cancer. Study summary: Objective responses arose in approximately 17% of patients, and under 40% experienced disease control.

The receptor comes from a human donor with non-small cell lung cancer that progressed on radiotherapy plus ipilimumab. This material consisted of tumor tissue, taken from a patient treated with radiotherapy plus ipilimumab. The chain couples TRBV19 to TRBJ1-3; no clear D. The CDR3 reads CASSEGGNTIYF. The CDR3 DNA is TGTGCCAGTAGTGAAGGAGGAAACACCATATATTTT.